These 2 T cell receptor beta chains were sequenced from one sample in a study of PD-L1 blockade in urothelial cancer. As to time point: peripheral blood 6 weeks after treatment start. Profiled with immunoSEQ multiplex PCR; TCRdb holds only in-frame clones, not every one. The sample holds more than 60,000 clones; more than 70% are singletons and the top ten take roughly 10%. Here the sequenced sample was PBMCs, taken around atezolizumab (anti-PD-L1) treatment. These receptors all stem from a man between 60 and 70 years old with urothelial cancer.

The chain links TRBV5-6 to TRBJ2-3; D remains unclear. The CDR3 runs 12 residues. Trimming took 2 bases from V and 2 from J, leaving 3 bases between them. The germline CDR1 and CDR2 sequences are SGHDT and YYEEEE. CDR3 nucleotide sequence: TGTGCCAGCAGCTTCCACACAGATACGCAGTATTTT. This gives the protein CASSFHTDTQYF.

This chain joins TRBV19 and TRBJ2-2; D unresolved. The CDR3 has 13 amino acids. Trimming removed 0 bases from V and 7 bases from J, with 6 bases in between. Per the germline V gene, CDR1 is LNHDA and CDR2 is SQIVND (reference sequence). The CDR3 spells CASSIERFGELFF. Here the CDR3 DNA reads TGTGCCAGTAGTATAGAGAGGTTCGGGGAGCTGTTTTTT.